The sample holds a few counts of the clone carrying this TCR beta chain. TCRdb reprocessed the RT-PCR reads via MiXCR and lists one record per CDR3 protein. Altogether about 700,000 distinct CDR3 sequences are present, 13% to 15% being singletons, with the ten largest covering around 3.3%. Germline V gene sequence: CDR1 LNHDA, CDR2 SQIVND (reference sequence). V shed 10 bases, J shed 5 bases, and the junction held 14 bases outside the gene matches. The CDR3 length is 14 residues. The specimen was memory CD4+ T cells from blood. The rearrangement joins TRBV19 to TRBJ2-7, with 7 nucleotides matching TRBD2. The receptor comes from a female donor in good health, serving as a healthy control. In DNA form, the CDR3 reads TGTGCCACCCGAGGGGCGGGAGTCGGAAACGAGCAGTACTTC. Translating it yields CATRGAGVGNEQYF. The full variable domain, with the rest looked up from reference TRBV19 and TRBJ2-7, is DGGITQSPKYLFRKEGQNVTLSCEQNLNHDAMYWYRQDPGQGLRLIYYSQIVNDFQKGDIAEGYSVSREKKESFPLTVTSAQKNPTAFYLCATRGAGVGNEQYFGPGTRLTVT.